This T cell receptor (beta chain) comes out of a study of blood T cell repertoires in COVID-19. For the study at large: Specimens from acute and convalescent COVID-19 originated in the United States, Italy and Spain. T cells, B-cell-depleted T cells, or PBMCs provided the cDNA or gDNA that served as material.

Germline V gene lookup returns CDR1 MNHEY and CDR2 SVGAGI. Trimming cost V 4 bases and J 7 bases; bases outside gene matches: 5. The CDR3 has 15 residues. Original analysis: For nucleated cells, counts were estimated from reference gene primer amplification. Assay: immunoSEQ multiplex PCR; the TCRdb copy retains only in-frame clones and omits some. V, J and clone size derive from that table, while D and trimming were established from the DNA sequence. The table includes 250,000 to 300,000 clones, approximately 89% detected once. This clone appeared a single time. The chain recombines TRBV6-5 with TRBJ2-1, with 12 positions matching TRBD2. Material for sequencing was peripheral blood. The receptor's source is a middle-aged woman who had recovered from COVID-19. In DNA form, the CDR3 reads TGTGCCAGCAGTTCCAGGACTAGCGGGGCGAATGAGCAGTTCTTC. Translating gives CASSSRTSGANEQFF.